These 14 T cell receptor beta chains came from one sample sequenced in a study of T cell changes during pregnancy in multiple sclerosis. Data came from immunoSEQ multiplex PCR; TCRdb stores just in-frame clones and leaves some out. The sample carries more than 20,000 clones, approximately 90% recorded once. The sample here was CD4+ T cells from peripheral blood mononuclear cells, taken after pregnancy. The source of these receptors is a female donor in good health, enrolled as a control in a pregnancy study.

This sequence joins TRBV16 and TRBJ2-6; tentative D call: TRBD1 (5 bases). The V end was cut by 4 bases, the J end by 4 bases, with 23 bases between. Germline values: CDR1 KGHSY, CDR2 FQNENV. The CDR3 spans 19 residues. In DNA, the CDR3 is TGTGCCAGCAGCCGTCTCTTCTGGCAGGGCAAATCCGGGGCCAACGTCCTGACTTTC. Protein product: CASSRLFWQGKSGANVLTF.

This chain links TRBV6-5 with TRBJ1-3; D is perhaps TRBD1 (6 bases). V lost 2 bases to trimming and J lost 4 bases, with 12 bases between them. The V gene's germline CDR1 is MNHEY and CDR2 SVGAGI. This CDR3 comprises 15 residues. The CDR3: CASSYQQGRGNTIYF. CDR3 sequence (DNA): TGTGCCAGCAGTTACCAGCAGGGGAGAGGAAACACCATATATTTT.

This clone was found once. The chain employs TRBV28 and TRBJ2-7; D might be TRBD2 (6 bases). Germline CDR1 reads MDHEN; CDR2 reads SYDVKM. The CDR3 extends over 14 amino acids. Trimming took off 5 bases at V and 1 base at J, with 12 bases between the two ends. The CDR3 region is CASSRTGDSYEQYF. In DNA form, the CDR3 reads TGTGCCAGCAGTCGGACGGGAGATTCCTACGAGCAGTACTTC.

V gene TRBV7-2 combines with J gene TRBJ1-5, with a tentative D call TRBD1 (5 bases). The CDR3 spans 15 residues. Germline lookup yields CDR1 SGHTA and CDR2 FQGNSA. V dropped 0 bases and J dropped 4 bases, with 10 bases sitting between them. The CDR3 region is CASSLAWGSNQPQHF. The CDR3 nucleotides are TGTGCCAGCAGCTTAGCCTGGGGCAGTAATCAGCCCCAGCATTTT.

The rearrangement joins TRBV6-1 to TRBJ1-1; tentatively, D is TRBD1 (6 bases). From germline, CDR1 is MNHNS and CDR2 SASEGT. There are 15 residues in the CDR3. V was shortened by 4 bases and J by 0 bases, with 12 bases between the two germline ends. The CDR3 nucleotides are TGTGCCAGCAGTGCCCTGACAGGTATGAACACTGAAGCTTTCTTT. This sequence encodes CASSALTGMNTEAFF.

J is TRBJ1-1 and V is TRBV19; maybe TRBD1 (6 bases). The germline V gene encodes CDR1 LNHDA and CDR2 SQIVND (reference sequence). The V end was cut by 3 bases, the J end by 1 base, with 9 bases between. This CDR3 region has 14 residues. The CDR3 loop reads CASSIGRGNTEAFF. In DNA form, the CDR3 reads TGTGCCAGTAGTATTGGCAGGGGGAACACTGAAGCTTTCTTT. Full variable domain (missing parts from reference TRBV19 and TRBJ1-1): DGGITQSPKYLFRKEGQNVTLSCEQNLNHDAMYWYRQDPGQGLRLIYYSQIVNDFQKGDIAEGYSVSREKKESFPLTVTSAQKNPTAFYLCASSIGRGNTEAFFGQGTRLTVV.

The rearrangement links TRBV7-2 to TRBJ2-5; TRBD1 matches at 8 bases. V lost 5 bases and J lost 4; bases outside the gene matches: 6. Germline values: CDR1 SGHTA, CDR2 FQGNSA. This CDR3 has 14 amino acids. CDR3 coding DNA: TGTGCCAGCAGCCCGCGGACAGGGTCAGAGACCCAGTACTTC. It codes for CASSPRTGSETQYF.

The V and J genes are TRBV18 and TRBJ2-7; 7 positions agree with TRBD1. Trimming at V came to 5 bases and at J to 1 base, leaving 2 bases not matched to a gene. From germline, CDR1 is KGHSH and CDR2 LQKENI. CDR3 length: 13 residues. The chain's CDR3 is CASSTTGSYEQYF. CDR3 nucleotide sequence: TGTGCCAGCTCAACGACAGGGTCCTACGAGCAGTACTTC.

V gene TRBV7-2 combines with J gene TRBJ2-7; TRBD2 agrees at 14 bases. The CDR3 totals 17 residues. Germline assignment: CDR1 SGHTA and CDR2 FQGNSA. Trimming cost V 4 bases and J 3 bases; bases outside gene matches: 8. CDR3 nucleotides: TGTGCCAGCAGCTCACCTGGGACTAGCGGGAGACGCTACGAGCAGTACTTC. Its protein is CASSSPGTSGRRYEQYF.

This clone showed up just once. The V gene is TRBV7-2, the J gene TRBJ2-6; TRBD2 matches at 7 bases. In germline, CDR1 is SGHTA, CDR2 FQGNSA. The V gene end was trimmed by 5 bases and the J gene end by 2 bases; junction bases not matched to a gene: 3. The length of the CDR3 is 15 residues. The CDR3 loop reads CASSMRGTGANVLTF. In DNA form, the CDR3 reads TGTGCCAGCAGCATGCGGGGGACTGGGGCCAACGTCCTGACTTTC.

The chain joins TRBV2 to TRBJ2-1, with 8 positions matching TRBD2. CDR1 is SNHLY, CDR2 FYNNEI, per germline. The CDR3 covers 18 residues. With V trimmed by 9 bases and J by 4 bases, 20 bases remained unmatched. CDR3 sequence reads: CARGGARGGREGYNEQFF. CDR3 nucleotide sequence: TGTGCCAGGGGAGGCGCACGGGGGGGCCGGGAGGGTTACAATGAGCAGTTCTTC. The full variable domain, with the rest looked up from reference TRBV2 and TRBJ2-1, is EPEVTQTPSHQVTQMGQEVILRCVPISNHLYFYWYRQILGQKVEFLVSFYNNEISEKSEIFDDQFSVERPDGSNFTLKIRSTKLEDSAMYFCARGGARGGREGYNEQFFGPGTRLTVL.

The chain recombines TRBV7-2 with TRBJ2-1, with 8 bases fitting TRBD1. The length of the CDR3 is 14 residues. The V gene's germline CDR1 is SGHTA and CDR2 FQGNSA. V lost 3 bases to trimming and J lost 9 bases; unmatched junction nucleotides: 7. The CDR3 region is CASSLGTGVVEQFF. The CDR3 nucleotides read TGTGCCAGCAGCTTGGGGACAGGTGTTGTTGAGCAGTTCTTC.

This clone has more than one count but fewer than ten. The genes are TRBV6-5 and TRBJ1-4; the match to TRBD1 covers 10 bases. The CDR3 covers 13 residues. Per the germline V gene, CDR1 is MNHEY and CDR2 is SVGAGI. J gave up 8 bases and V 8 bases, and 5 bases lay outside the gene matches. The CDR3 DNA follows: TGTGCCAGCGCGGGACAGGGGTACGAAAAACTGTTTTTT. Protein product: CASAGQGYEKLFF.

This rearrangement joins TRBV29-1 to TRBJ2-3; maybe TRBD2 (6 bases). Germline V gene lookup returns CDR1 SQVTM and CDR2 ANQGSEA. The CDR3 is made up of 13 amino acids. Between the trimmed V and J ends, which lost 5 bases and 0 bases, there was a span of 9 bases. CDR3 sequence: CSVIGGSTDTQYF. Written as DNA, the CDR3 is TGCAGCGTTATCGGGGGTAGCACAGATACGCAGTATTTT.